This TCR beta chain stems from a study of blood T cells in healthy people across ages. Next came a second PCR, run for about 6 to 11 cycles, which used a sample-barcoded 5' primer along with a J-beta primer mix. One entry per CDR3 protein results from TCRdb running MiXCR on the 5' RACE reads. Of about 1,400,000 distinct CDR3 sequences listed, roughly 45% are singletons. This CDR3 has 15 amino acids. Trimming took 0 bases from V and 2 from J, leaving 8 bases between them. Germline lookup yields CDR1 MGHRA and CDR2 YSYEKL. The sequencing input was blood. The clonotype was recovered from a woman aged 18-29 years in good health. The rearrangement uses TRBV4-1 and TRBJ2-1, with unresolved D. CDR3 protein: CASSQEGWAYNEQFF. CDR3 DNA sequence: TGCGCCAGCAGCCAAGAAGGGTGGGCCTACAATGAGCAGTTCTTC.